This TCR beta chain was recorded in a study of T-cell memory formation after mild COVID-19. General study results and limits: Among clones contracting day 15 to 85, CD4/CD8 was balanced, whereas later expanders leaned CD4+. A subset of responding clones appeared in pre-infection memory, suggesting cross-reactive memory joined.

Comments on this clonotype: Its specificity is not known.

CDR3 length: 14 residues. The ends were cut back, 4 bases at V and 6 bases at J, with 15 bases in the middle. Germline V lookup: CDR1 MNHEY, CDR2 SMNVEV (reference sequence). TCRdb used MiXCR to reprocess the 5' RACE reads, holding one entry per CDR3 protein. The data hold some 120,000 distinct CDR3 sequences, with more than 15% observed a single time. The receptor was isolated from an adult woman who had mild COVID-19 (a few samples of this study predate the infection). Cell type and time point are not known. The sequenced sample consisted of PBMCs or a T cell subset sorted from them (not recorded which). The V call is TRBV27, the J call TRBJ1-2, with a possible D match to TRBD1 (5 bases). CDR3 DNA sequence: TGTGCCAGCAGTTCGCAGGGATTGGGCGATGGCTACACCTTC. This sequence encodes CASSSQGLGDGYTF.